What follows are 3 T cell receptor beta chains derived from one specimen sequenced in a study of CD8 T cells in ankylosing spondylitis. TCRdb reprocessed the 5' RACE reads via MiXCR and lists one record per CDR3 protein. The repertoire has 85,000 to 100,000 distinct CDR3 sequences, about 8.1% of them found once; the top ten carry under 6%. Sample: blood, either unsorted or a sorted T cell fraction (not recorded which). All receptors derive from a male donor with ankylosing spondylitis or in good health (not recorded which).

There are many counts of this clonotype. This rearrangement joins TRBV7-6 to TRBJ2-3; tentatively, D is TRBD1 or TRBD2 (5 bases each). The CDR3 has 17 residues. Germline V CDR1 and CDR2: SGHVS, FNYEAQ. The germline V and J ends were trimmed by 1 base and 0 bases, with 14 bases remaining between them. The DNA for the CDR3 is TGTGCCAGCAGCTTAGAGTTGGGGGTAGCTAGCACAGATACGCAGTATTTT. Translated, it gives CASSLELGVASTDTQYF.

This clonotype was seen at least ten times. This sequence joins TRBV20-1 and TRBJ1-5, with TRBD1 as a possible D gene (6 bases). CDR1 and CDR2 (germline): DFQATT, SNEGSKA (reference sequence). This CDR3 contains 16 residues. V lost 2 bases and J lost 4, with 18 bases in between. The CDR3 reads CSARSETGWGNQPQHF. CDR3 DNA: TGCAGTGCTAGATCGGAGACAGGTTGGGGAAATCAGCCCCAGCATTTT.

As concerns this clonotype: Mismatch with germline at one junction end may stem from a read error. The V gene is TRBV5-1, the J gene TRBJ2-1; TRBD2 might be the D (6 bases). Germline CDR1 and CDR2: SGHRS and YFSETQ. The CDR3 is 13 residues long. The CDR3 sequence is CTSSLGGPDEQFF. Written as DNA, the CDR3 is TGCACCAGCAGCTTGGGGGGACCCGATGAGCAGTTCTTC.